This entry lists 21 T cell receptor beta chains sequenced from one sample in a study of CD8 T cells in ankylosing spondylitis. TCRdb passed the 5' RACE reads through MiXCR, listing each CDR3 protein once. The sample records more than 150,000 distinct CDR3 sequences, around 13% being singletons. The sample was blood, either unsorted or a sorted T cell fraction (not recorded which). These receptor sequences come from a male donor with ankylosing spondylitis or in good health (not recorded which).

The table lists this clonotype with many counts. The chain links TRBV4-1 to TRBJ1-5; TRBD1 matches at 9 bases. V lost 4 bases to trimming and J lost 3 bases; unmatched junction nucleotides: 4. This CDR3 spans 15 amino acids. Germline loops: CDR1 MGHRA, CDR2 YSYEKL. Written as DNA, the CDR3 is TGCGCCAGCAGCCGAGGGACAGGGTCCAATCAGCCCCAGCATTTT. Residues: CASSRGTGSNQPQHF.

The CDR3 sequence: CASSQEIVGSGTTGELFF. For the CDR3, the DNA is TGCGCCAGCAGCCAAGAAATCGTAGGTAGCGGGACAACCGGGGAGCTGTTTTTT. The chain links TRBV4-1 to TRBJ2-2, with 8 bases matching TRBD2. This CDR3 comprises 18 residues. Trimming removed 0 bases from V and 5 bases from J; junction bases left unmatched: 11. The germline gives CDR1 MGHRA, CDR2 YSYEKL.

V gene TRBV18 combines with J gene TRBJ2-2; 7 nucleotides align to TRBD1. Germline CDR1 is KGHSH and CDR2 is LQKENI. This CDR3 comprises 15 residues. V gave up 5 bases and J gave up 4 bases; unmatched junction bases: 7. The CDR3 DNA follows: TGTGCCAGCTCAACCGGACAGGCCTCCACCGGGGAGCTGTTTTTT. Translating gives CASSTGQASTGELFF. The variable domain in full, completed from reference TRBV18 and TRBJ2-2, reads NAGVMQNPRHLVRRRGQEARLRCSPMKGHSHVYWYRQLPEEGLKFMVYLQKENIIDESGMPKERFSAEFPKEGPSILRIQQVVRGDSAAYFCASSTGQASTGELFFGEGSRLTVL.

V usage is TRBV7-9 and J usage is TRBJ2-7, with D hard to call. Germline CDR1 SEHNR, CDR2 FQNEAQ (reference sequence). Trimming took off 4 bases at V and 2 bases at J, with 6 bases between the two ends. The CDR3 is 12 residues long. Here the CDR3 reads CASSSNPYEQYF. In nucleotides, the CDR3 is TGTGCCAGCAGCTCCAACCCCTACGAGCAGTACTTC. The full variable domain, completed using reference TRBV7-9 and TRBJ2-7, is DTGVSQNPRHKITKRGQNVTFRCDPISEHNRLYWYRQTLGQGPEFLTYFQNEAQLEKSRLLSDRFSAERPKGSFSTLEIQRTEQGDSAMYLCASSSNPYEQYFGPGTRLTVT.

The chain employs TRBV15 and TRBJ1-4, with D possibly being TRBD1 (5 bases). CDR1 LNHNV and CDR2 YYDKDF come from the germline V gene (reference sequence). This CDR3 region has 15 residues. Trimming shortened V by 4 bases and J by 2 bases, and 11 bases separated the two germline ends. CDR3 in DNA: TGTGCCACCAGCATCATGGACAAGACTAATGAAAAACTGTTTTTT. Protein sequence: CATSIMDKTNEKLFF.

This CDR3 reads CASSLASAGVLYNEQFF. CDR3 bases: TGTGCCAGCAGCTTAGCTAGTGCGGGAGTGCTCTACAATGAGCAGTTCTTC. The V gene is TRBV7-6, the J gene TRBJ2-1; 7 bases line up with TRBD2. The ends lost 0 bases at V and 3 bases at J; junction bases unmatched: 8. The CDR3 is made up of 17 amino acids. The germline V gene encodes CDR1 SGHVS and CDR2 FNYEAQ.

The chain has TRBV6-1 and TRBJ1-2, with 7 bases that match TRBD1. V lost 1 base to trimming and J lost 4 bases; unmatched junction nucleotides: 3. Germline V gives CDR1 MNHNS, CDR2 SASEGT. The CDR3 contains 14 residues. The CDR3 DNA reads TGTGCCAGCAGTGAAGGGGACAGCTCCTATGGCTACACCTTC. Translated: CASSEGDSSYGYTF.

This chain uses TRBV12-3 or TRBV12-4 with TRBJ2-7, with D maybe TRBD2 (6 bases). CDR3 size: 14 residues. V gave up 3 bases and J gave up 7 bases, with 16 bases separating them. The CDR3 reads CASSFNPGVREQYF. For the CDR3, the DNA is TGTGCCAGCAGTTTTAATCCGGGGGTGAGGGAGCAGTACTTC.

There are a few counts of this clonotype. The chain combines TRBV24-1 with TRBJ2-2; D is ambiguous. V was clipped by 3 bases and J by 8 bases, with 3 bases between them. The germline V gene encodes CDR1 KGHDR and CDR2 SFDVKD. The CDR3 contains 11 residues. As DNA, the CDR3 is TGTGCCACCAGTGATCAGGGGGAGCTGTTTTTT. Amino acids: CATSDQGELFF.

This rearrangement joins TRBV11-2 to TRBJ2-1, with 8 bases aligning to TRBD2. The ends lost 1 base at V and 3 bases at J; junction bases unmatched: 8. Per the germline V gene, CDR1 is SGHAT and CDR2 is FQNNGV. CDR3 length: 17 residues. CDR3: CASSLGRAGAIYNEQFF. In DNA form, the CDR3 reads TGTGCCAGCAGCTTAGGACGAGCGGGGGCCATCTACAATGAGCAGTTCTTC.

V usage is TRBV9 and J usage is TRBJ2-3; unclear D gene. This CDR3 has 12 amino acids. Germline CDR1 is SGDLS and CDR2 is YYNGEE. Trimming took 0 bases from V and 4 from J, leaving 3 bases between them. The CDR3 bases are TGTGCCAGCAGCGTAGGGGCAGATACGCAGTATTTT. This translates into CASSVGADTQYF.

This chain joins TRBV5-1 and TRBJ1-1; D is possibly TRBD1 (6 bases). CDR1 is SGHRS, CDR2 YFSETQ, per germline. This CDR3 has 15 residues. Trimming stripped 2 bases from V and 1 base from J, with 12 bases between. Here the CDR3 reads CASSFTGSANTEAFF. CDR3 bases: TGCGCCAGCAGCTTTACAGGGAGCGCGAACACTGAAGCTTTCTTT.

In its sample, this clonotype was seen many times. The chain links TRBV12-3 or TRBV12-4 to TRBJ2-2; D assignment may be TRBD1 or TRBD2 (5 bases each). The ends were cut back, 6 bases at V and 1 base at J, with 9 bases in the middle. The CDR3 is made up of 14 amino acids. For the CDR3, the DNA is TGTGCCAGCAGGGGACGGAAGAACACCGGGGAGCTGTTTTTT. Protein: CASRGRKNTGELFF.

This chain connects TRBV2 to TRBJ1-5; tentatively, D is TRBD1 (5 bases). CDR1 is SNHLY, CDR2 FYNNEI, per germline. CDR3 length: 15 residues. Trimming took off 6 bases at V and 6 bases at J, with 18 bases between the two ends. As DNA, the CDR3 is TGTGCCAGCAGACCCGATCGGGGCCCCCGTCAGCCCCAGCATTTT. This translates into CASRPDRGPRQPQHF.

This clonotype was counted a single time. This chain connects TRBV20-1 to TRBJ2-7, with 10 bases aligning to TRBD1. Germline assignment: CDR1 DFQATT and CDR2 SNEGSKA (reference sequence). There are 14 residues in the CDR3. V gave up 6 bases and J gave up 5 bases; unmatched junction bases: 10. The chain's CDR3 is CSAQGGTGDHEQYF. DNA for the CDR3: TGCAGTGCCCAAGGTGGGACAGGGGATCACGAGCAGTACTTC.

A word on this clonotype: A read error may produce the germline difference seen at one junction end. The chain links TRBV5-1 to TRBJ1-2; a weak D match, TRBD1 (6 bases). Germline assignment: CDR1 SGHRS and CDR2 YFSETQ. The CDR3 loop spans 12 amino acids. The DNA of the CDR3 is TGCGCCAGCAGCTTGGATGGGTCAGGGGAAGCCTTC. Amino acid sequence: CASSLDGSGEAF.

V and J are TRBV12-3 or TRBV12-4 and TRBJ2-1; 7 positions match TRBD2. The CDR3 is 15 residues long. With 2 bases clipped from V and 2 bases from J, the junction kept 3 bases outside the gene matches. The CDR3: CASSLLAETYNEQFF. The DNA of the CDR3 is TGTGCCAGCAGTTTACTAGCGGAAACCTACAATGAGCAGTTCTTC.

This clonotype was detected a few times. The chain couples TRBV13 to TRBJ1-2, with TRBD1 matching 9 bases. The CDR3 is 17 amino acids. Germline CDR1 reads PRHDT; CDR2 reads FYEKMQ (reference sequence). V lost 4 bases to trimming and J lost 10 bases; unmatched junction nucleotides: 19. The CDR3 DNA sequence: TGTGCCAGCAGCTCGGGACAGGGTACAGGTTCGCGTGGGGACTACACCTTC. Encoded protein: CASSSGQGTGSRGDYTF.

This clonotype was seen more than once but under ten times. This CDR3 is CASSPDSGPLYEQYF. The CDR3 DNA follows: TGTGCCAGCAGTCCGGACAGTGGTCCTCTCTACGAGCAGTACTTC. The chain employs TRBV27 and TRBJ2-7; D is possibly TRBD1 (6 bases). Deletions cut 5 bases from V and 3 bases from J, with 17 bases between. The CDR3 totals 15 residues. Per the germline V gene, CDR1 is MNHEY and CDR2 is SMNVEV (reference sequence).

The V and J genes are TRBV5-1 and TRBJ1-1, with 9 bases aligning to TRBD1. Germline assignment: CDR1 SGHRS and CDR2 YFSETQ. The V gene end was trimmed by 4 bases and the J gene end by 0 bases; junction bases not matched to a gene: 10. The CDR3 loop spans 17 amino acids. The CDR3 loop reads CASSQGQGQRMNTEAFF. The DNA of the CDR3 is TGCGCCAGCAGCCAGGGACAGGGTCAGAGGATGAACACTGAAGCTTTCTTT.

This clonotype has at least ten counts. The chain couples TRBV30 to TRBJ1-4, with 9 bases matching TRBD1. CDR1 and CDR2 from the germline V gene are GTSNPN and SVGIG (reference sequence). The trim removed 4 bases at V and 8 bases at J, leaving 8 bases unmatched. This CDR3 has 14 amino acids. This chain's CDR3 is CAWNRDRAPEKLFF. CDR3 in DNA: TGTGCCTGGAACCGGGACAGGGCTCCCGAAAAACTGTTTTTT.